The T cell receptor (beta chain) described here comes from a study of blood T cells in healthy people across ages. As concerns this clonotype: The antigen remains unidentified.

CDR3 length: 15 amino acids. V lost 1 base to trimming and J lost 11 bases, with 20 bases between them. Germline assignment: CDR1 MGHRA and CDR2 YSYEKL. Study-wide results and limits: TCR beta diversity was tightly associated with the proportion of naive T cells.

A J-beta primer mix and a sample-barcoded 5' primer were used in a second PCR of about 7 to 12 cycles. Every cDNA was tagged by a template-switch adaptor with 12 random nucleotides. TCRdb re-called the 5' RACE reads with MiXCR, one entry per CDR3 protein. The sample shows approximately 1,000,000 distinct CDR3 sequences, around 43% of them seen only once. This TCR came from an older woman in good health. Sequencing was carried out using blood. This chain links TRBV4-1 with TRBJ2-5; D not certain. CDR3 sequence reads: CASSQGGHGPCEQYF. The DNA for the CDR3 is TGCGCCAGCAGCCAAGGAGGTCATGGCCCCTGTGAGCAGTACTTC.